The T cell receptor beta chain described here comes from a study of blood T cell repertoires in COVID-19. Overall study context: The samples span acute and convalescent COVID-19 from the United States, Italy and Spain. Sources were T cells, B-cell-depleted T cells, or PBMCs; the material itself was cDNA or gDNA.

Original data processing: Amplification with reference gene primers provided the estimates of nucleated cell counts. Repertoires were generated with immunoSEQ multiplex PCR, while TCRdb's copy carries only in-frame clones and drops some. V and J calls and clone size follow that table, whereas D and trimming were derived from the DNA. The sample includes about 240,000 clones, more than 80% of them seen just once. The Seattle site enrolled patients during active infection and followed them longitudinally. Material for sequencing was peripheral blood. The sequence derives from a woman of 80 years or more with COVID-19, enrolled during active disease.

The CDR3 coding sequence is TGTGCCACCAGTGACCCGGGACAGAGCTCCTACGAGCAGTACTTC. This gives the protein CATSDPGQSSYEQYF. This chain joins TRBV24-1 and TRBJ2-7, with 7 bases identical to TRBD1. Germline loops: CDR1 KGHDR, CDR2 SFDVKD. The CDR3 loop spans 15 amino acids. The junction had 5 bases not matched to a gene; V was cut back by 4 bases and J by 0 bases.